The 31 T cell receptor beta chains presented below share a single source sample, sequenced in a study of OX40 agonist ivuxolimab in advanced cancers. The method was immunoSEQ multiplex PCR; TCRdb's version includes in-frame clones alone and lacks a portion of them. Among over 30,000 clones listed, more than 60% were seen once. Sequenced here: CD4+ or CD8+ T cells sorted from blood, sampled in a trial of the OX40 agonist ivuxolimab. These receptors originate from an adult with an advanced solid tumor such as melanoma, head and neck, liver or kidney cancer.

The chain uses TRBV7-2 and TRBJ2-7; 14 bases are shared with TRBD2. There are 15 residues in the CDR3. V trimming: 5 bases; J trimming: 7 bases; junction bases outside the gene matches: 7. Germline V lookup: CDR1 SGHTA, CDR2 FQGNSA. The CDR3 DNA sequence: TGTGCCAGCAGCCCGGCCGGGACTAGCGGGAGAGAGCAGTACTTC. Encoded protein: CASSPAGTSGREQYF.

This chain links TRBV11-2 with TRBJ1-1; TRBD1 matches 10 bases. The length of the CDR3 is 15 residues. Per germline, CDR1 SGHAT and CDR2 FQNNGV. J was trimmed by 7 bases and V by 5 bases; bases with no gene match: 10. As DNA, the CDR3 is TGTGCCAGCAGCACAAGACAGGGGGCAGCTCTTGAAGCTTTCTTT. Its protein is CASSTRQGAALEAFF.

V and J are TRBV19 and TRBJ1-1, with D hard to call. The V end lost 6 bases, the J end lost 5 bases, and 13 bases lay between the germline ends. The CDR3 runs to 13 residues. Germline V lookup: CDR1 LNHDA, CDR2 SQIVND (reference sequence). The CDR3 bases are TGTGCCAGTAGAACCAACCTAGGGACTGAAGCTTTCTTT. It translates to CASRTNLGTEAFF.

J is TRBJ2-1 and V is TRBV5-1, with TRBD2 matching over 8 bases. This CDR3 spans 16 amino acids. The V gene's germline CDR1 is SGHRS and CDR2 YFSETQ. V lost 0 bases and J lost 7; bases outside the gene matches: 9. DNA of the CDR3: TGCGCCAGCAGCTTGGTACGAATTCCTAGCGGGAATGAGCAGTTCTTC. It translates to CASSLVRIPSGNEQFF.

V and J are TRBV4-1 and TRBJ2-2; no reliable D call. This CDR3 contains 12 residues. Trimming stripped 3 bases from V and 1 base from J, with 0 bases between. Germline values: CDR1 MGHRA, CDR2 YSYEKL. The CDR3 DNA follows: TGCGCCAGCAGCCAGAACACCGGGGAGCTGTTTTTT. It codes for CASSQNTGELFF.

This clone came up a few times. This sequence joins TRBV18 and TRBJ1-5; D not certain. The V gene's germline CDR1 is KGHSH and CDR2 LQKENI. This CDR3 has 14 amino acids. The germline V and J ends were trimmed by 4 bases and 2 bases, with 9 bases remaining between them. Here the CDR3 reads CASSHGEGNQPQHF. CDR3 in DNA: TGTGCCAGCTCACACGGGGAAGGCAATCAGCCCCAGCATTTT.

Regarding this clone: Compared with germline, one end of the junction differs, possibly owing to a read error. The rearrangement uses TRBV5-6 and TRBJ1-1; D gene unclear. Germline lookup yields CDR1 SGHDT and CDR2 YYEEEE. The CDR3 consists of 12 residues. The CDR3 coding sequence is TGTGCCAGCAGTTTGGGCAGGTCGGGAGCTTTCTTT. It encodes CASSLGRSGAFF.

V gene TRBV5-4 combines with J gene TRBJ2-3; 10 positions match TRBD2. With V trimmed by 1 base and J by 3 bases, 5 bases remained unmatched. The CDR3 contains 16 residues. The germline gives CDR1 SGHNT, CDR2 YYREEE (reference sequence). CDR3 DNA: TGTGCCAGCAGCTTGCAAAAACTAGCGGGGACAGATACGCAGTATTTT. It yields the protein CASSLQKLAGTDTQYF. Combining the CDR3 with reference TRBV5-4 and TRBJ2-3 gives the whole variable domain ETGVTQSPTHLIKTRGQQVTLRCSSQSGHNTVSWYQQALGQGPQFIFQYYREEENGRGNFPPRFSGLQFPNYSSELNVNALELDDSALYLCASSLQKLAGTDTQYFGPGTRLTVL.

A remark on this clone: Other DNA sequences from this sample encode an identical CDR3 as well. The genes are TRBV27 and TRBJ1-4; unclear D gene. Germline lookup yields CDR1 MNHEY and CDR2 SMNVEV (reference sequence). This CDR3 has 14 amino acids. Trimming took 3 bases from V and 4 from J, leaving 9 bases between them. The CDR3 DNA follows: TGTGCCAGCAGTTTGTCGGTAGGTAATGAAAAACTGTTTTTT. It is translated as CASSLSVGNEKLFF.

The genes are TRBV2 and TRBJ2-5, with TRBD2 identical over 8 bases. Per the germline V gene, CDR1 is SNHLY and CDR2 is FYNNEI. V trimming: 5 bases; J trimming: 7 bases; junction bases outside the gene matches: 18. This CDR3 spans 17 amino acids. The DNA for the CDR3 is TGTGCCAGCAGTCTCGGGGACCCGGGACTAGTGTTTTCGACCCAGTACTTC. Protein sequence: CASSLGDPGLVFSTQYF.

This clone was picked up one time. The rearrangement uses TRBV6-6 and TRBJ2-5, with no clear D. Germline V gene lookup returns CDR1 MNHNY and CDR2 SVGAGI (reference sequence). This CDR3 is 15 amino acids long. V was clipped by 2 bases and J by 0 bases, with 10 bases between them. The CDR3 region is CASSYPETYQETQYF. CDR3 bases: TGTGCCAGCAGTTACCCCGAGACGTACCAAGAGACCCAGTACTTC.

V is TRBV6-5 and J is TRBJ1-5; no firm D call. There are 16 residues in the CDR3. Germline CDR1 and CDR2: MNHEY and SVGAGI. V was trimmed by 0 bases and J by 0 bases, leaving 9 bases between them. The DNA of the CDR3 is TGTGCCAGCAGTTACTCGAGTCCGTATAGCAATCAGCCCCAGCATTTT. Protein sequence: CASSYSSPYSNQPQHF.

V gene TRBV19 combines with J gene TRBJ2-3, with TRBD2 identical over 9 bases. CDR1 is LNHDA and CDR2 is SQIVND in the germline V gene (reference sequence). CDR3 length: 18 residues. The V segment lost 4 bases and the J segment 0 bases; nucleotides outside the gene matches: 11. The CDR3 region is CASSTPLRSGGSTDTQYF. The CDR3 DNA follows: TGTGCCAGTAGTACCCCCTTGAGGAGCGGGGGGAGCACAGATACGCAGTATTTT. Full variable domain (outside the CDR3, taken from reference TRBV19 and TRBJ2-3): DGGITQSPKYLFRKEGQNVTLSCEQNLNHDAMYWYRQDPGQGLRLIYYSQIVNDFQKGDIAEGYSVSREKKESFPLTVTSAQKNPTAFYLCASSTPLRSGGSTDTQYFGPGTRLTVL.

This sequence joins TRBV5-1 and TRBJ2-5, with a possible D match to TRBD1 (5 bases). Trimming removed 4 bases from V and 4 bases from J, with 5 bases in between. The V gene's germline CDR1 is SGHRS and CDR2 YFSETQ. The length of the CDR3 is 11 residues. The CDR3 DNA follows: TGCGCCAGCAGCCAGGGAGAGACCCAGTACTTC. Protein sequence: CASSQGETQYF.

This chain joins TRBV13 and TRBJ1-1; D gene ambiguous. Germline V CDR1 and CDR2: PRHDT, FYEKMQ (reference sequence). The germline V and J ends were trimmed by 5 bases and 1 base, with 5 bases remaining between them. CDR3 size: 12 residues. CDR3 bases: TGTGCCAGCAGCGGGTCGAACACTGAAGCTTTCTTT. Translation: CASSGSNTEAFF.

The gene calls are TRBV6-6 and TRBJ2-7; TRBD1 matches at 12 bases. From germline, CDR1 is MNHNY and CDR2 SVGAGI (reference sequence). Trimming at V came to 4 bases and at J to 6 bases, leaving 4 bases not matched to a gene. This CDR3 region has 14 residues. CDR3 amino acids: CASSLGQGASEQYF. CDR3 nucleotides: TGTGCCAGCAGTTTGGGACAGGGGGCGTCCGAGCAGTACTTC.

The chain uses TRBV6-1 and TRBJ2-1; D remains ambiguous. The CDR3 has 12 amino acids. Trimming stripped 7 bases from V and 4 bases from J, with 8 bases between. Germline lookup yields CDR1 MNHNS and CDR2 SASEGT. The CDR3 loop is CASTRRYNEQFF. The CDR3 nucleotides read TGTGCCAGCACCAGACGTTACAATGAGCAGTTCTTC.

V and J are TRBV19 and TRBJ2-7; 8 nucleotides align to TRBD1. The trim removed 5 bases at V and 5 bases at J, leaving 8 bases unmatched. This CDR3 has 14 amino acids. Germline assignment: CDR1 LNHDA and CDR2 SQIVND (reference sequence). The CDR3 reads CASSARDRGNEQYF. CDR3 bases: TGTGCCAGTAGTGCCCGAGACAGGGGAAACGAGCAGTACTTC.

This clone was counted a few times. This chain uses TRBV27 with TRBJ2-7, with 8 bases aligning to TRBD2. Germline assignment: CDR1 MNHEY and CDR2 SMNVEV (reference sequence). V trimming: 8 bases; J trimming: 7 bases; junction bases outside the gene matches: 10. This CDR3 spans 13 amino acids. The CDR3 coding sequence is TGTGCCAGCCACTCTGCGGGAGGTCGGGAGCAGTACTTC. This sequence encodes CASHSAGGREQYF.

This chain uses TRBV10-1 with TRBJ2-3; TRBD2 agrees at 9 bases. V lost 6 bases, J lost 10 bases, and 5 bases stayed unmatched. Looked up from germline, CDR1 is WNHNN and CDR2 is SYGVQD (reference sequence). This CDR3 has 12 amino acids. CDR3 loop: CASSLSGSAQYF. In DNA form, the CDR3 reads TGCGCCAGCAGCCTTAGCGGGAGCGCGCAGTATTTT.

Here the CDR3 DNA reads TGCAGCGTTGAAGATGATGGGGGGCCCCTGGGAGGCTACACCTTC. Translated, it gives CSVEDDGGPLGGYTF. The chain is built from TRBV29-1 and TRBJ1-2; TRBD1 might be the D (6 bases). CDR3 length: 15 amino acids. CDR1 is SQVTM and CDR2 is ANQGSEA in the germline V gene. The V end lost 0 bases, the J end lost 8 bases, and 19 bases lay between the germline ends. Complete variable domain (other parts from reference TRBV29-1 and TRBJ1-2): SAVISQKPSRDICQRGTSLTIQCQVDSQVTMMFWYRQQPGQSLTLIATANQGSEATYESGFVIDKFPISRPNLTFSTLTVSNMSPEDSSIYLCSVEDDGGPLGGYTFGSGTRLTVV.

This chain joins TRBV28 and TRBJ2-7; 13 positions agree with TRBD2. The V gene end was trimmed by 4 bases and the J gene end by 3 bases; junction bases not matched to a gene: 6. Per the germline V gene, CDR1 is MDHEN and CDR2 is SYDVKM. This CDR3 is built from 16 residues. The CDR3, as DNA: TGTGCCAGCAGTTCCCCCGGGACTAGCGGGAACTACGAGCAGTACTTC. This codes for CASSSPGTSGNYEQYF.

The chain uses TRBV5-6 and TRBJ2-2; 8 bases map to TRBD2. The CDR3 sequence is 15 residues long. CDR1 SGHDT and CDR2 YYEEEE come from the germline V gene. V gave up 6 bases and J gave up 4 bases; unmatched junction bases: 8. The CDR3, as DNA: TGTGCCAGCATTCGAGCGGGAGAGAGCACCGGGGAGCTGTTTTTT. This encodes CASIRAGESTGELFF.

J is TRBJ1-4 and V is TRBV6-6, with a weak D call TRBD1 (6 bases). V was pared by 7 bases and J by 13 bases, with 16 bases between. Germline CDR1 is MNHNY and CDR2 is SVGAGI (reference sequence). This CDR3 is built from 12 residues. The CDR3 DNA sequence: TGTGCCAGCACCTCTCAGACGGGGGCACTGTTTTTT. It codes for CASTSQTGALFF.

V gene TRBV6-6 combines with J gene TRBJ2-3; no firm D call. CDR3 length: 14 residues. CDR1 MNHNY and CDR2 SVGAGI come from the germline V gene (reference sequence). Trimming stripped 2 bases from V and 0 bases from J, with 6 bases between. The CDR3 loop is CASSYAGSTDTQYF. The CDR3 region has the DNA TGTGCCAGCAGTTACGCAGGTAGCACAGATACGCAGTATTTT.

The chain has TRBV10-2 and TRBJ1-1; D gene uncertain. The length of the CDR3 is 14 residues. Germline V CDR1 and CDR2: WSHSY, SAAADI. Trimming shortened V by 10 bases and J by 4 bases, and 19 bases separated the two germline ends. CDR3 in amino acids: CATLPGGRGTEAFF. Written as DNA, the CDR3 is TGCGCCACCCTCCCCGGAGGCCGGGGCACTGAAGCTTTCTTT.

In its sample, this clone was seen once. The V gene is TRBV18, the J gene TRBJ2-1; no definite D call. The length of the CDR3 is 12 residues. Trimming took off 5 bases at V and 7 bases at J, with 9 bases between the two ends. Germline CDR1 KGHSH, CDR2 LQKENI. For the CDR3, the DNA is TGTGCCAGCTCAGAGCTGGGGAATGAGCAGTTCTTC. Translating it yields CASSELGNEQFF.

CDR3 sequence: CASSVDRDLGYTF. CDR3 nucleotide sequence: TGTGCCAGCAGCGTAGATAGGGACCTTGGCTACACCTTC. The chain joins TRBV9 to TRBJ1-2, with TRBD1 as a possible D gene (5 bases). CDR1 and CDR2 (germline): SGDLS, YYNGEE. V lost 0 bases, J lost 7 bases, and 10 bases lay in between. CDR3 length equals 13 residues.

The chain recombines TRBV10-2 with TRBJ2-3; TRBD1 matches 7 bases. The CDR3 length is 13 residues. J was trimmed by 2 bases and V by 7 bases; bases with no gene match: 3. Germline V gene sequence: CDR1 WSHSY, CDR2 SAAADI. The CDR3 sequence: CASNDRVTDTQYF. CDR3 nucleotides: TGCGCCAGCAATGACAGGGTCACAGATACGCAGTATTTT.

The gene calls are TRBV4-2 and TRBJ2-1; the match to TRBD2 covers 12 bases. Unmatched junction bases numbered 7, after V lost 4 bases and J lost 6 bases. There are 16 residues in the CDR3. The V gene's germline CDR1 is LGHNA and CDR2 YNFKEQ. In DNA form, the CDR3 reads TGTGCCAGCAGCCCACTGGGACTAGCGGGTCCCAATGAGCAGTTCTTC. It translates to CASSPLGLAGPNEQFF.

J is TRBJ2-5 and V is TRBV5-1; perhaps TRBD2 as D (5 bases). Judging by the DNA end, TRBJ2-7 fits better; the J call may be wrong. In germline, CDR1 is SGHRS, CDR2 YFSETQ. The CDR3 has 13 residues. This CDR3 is CASRGGSSYEQYF. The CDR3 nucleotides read TGCGCCAGCAGGGGCGGGTCGTCCTACGAGCAGTACTTC.